One sample yielded the 23 T cell receptor beta chains listed below, sequenced in a study of blood T cells in healthy people across ages. Together with a sample-barcoded 5' primer, a J-beta primer mix was included in a second PCR lasting about 7 to 11 cycles. In TCRdb, the 5' RACE reads were re-called with MiXCR into one record per CDR3 protein. Of about 1.6 million distinct CDR3 sequences detected, 30% to 35% appear once; the ten largest clones hold 11%. Sequencing used blood. Every receptor here comes from a woman under 40 in good health.

J is TRBJ1-5 and V is TRBV4-1, with D uncertain. CDR1 MGHRA and CDR2 YSYEKL come from the germline V gene. Trimming removed 0 bases at V and 6 bases at J, with 6 bases between. This CDR3 is 13 amino acids long. CDR3 region: CASSQDQRQPQHF. CDR3 nucleotides: TGCGCCAGCAGCCAAGATCAGCGTCAGCCCCAGCATTTT.

V and J are TRBV7-2 and TRBJ1-2, with D tentatively TRBD1 (5 bases). Germline CDR1 reads SGHTA; CDR2 reads FQGNSA. The CDR3 has 14 amino acids. Deletions cut 4 bases from V and 7 bases from J, with 16 bases between. The CDR3 loop reads CTSSSPGAQGGYTF. The CDR3 DNA sequence: TGTACCAGCAGCTCCCCGGGAGCGCAGGGTGGCTACACCTTC.

The chain combines TRBV27 with TRBJ2-3; 10 bases match TRBD2. This CDR3 spans 15 amino acids. Germline CDR1 is MNHEY and CDR2 is SMNVEV (reference sequence). Unmatched junction bases numbered 5, after V lost 5 bases and J lost 3 bases. CDR3 residues: CASSTMTSGTDTQYF. CDR3 DNA: TGTGCCAGCAGTACCATGACTAGCGGGACAGATACGCAGTATTTT.

This clonotype was detected only a few times. The chain joins TRBV15 to TRBJ2-7, with 11 bases aligning to TRBD2. V dropped 3 bases and J dropped 1; count of bases not matched to a gene: 5. The CDR3 is 16 residues long. Germline V gene lookup returns CDR1 LNHNV and CDR2 YYDKDF (reference sequence). The CDR3 is CATSRETSGDSYEQYF. For the CDR3, the DNA is TGTGCCACCAGCAGGGAGACTAGCGGGGATTCCTACGAGCAGTACTTC.

Concerning this clonotype itself: The junction departs from the called germline gene at one end, perhaps through a read error. The chain is built from TRBV9 and TRBJ2-1; no definite D call. The germline V gene encodes CDR1 SGDLS and CDR2 YYNGEE. The CDR3 sequence is 15 residues long. The CDR3 coding sequence is TGTGCCAGCAGCGTAGTGGGTTACTCCTGCAATGAGCAGTTCTTC. Residues: CASSVVGYSCNEQFF.

This clonotype was seen a few times. The chain combines TRBV28 with TRBJ2-7, with D unclear. The V and J ends lost 7 bases and 0 bases respectively, with 10 bases between them. Looked up from germline, CDR1 is MDHEN and CDR2 is SYDVKM. The CDR3 sequence is 13 residues long. Here the CDR3 DNA reads TGTGCCAGCAAGAGGAAATTCTCCTACGAGCAGTACTTC. Its translation is CASKRKFSYEQYF.

The chain combines TRBV3-1 with TRBJ2-7; D uncertain. V dropped 4 bases and J dropped 7 bases, with 14 bases sitting between them. This CDR3 contains 13 residues. CDR1 is LGHDT, CDR2 YNNKEL, per germline (reference sequence). The CDR3 protein is CASSPGTFGEQYF. CDR3 DNA: TGTGCCAGCAGCCCCGGTACCTTCGGGGAGCAGTACTTC.

This clonotype was seen at least ten times. This chain joins TRBV7-6 and TRBJ2-1, with D tentatively TRBD1 or TRBD2 (5 bases each). CDR3 size: 16 residues. Germline-derived CDR1 and CDR2 are SGHVS and FNYEAQ. Trimming pared 5 bases from V and 0 bases from J, leaving 14 bases between. The CDR3 sequence: CASSLTRGSSYNEQFF. For the CDR3, the DNA is TGTGCCAGCAGCCTAACCCGGGGCAGCTCCTACAATGAGCAGTTCTTC.

Here the CDR3 DNA reads TGTGCCAGCAGCCTCCTAGCGGCTGCCACAGATACGCAGTATTTT. Its translation is CASSLLAAATDTQYF. The chain couples TRBV11-2 to TRBJ2-3, with 7 bases matching TRBD2. CDR1 and CDR2 from the germline V gene are SGHAT and FQNNGV. Trimming at V came to 5 bases and at J to 2 bases, leaving 7 bases not matched to a gene. The CDR3 has 15 amino acids. The entire variable domain, with the rest obtained from reference TRBV11-2 and TRBJ2-3, is as follows: EAGVAQSPRYKIIEKRQSVAFWCNPISGHATLYWYQQILGQGPKLLIQFQNNGVVDDSQLPKDRFSAERLKGVDSTLKIQPAKLEDSAVYLCASSLLAAATDTQYFGPGTRLTVL.

The V and J genes are TRBV6-7 and TRBJ1-5, with D possibly TRBD1 on 5 matching bases. TRBV6-7 is an ORF for which the function is uncertain. V was shortened by 9 bases and J by 4 bases, with 19 bases between the two germline ends. The CDR3 has 15 amino acids. DNA of the CDR3: TGTGCCAGTGTCGGAGGTGGATGGGGGAATCAGCCCCAGCATTTT. Its translation: CASVGGGWGNQPQHF.

This clonotype has a handful of counts. The chain employs TRBV29-1 and TRBJ1-4; the D is unclear. The CDR3 has 11 amino acids. The ends were cut back, 3 bases at V and 5 bases at J, with 4 bases in the middle. Germline V CDR1 and CDR2: SQVTM, ANQGSEA. CDR3: CSVEGNEKLFF. CDR3 DNA: TGCAGCGTTGAGGGGAATGAAAAACTGTTTTTT.

Comments on this clonotype: This sequence may be a read error, since a much larger clone differs from it by one base. This chain links TRBV20-1 with TRBJ2-1; D is unresolved. The germline V and J ends were trimmed by 6 bases and 10 bases, with 25 bases remaining between them. The CDR3 sequence is 15 residues long. Per germline, CDR1 DFQATT and CDR2 SNEGSKA (reference sequence). For the CDR3, the DNA is TGCAGTGCGAAAGACCCGTCGAGGAGCTCCTACGAGCAGTTCTTC. Its protein product is CSAKDPSRSSYEQFF.

The CDR3 DNA sequence: TGTGCCAGCAGCCTCAAGGGGGAGCTGTTTTTT. Residues: CASSLKGELFF. The J gene is TRBJ2-2, the V gene TRBV6-2 or TRBV6-3; D unresolved. V shed 6 bases and J shed 8 bases, with 7 bases lying between them. Per the germline V gene, CDR1 is MNHEY and CDR2 is SVGEGT. CDR3 length equals 11 residues.

This rearrangement joins TRBV6-4 to TRBJ2-1, with 10 bases lining up with TRBD2. The CDR3 loop spans 17 amino acids. Germline V gene sequence: CDR1 MRHNA, CDR2 SNTAGT. J was trimmed by 7 bases and V by 5 bases; bases with no gene match: 14. CDR3 in amino acids: CASSLTVRTSGSNEQFF. In DNA form, the CDR3 reads TGTGCCAGCAGTCTGACCGTACGGACTAGCGGTTCAAATGAGCAGTTCTTC.

Points on this clonotype: A much larger clone differs by one base, so this may be a read error. The V and J genes are TRBV7-2 and TRBJ2-5, with 13 bases fitting TRBD2. The CDR3 length is 14 residues. V shed 3 bases and J 9 bases; nucleotides not matched to a gene: 4. Germline lookup yields CDR1 SGHTA and CDR2 FQGNSA. CDR3: CASSFGLAGEAQYF. The CDR3 nucleotides read TGTGCCAGCAGCTTCGGACTAGCGGGGGAGGCCCAGTACTTC. Combining the CDR3 with reference TRBV7-2 and TRBJ2-5 gives the whole variable domain GAGVSQSPSNKVTEKGKDVELRCDPISGHTALYWYRQSLGQGLEFLIYFQGNSAPDKSGLPSDRFSAERTGGSVSTLTIQRTQQEDSAVYLCASSFGLAGEAQYFGPGTRLLVL.

The CDR3 nucleotides are TGTGCCAGTAGTATAGTTTCCCATGAGCAGTTCTTC. Amino acids: CASSIVSHEQFF. This sequence joins TRBV19 and TRBJ2-1, with no clear D. The length of the CDR3 is 12 residues. Germline V gene data show CDR1 as LNHDA and CDR2 as SQIVND (reference sequence). The V end was cut by 1 base, the J end by 8 bases, with 6 bases between.

The gene calls are TRBV12-3 or TRBV12-4 and TRBJ2-1; D not resolved. With 3 bases removed from V and 2 bases from J, the gap between germline ends came to 11 bases. CDR3 length: 15 residues. CDR3 in amino acids: CASSFVPITYNEQFF. DNA for the CDR3: TGTGCCAGCAGTTTCGTCCCCATCACCTACAATGAGCAGTTCTTC.

This clonotype was counted a few times. This rearrangement joins TRBV5-5 to TRBJ2-3, with 8 bases aligning to TRBD1. The ends lost 5 bases at V and 9 bases at J; junction bases unmatched: 5. CDR1 is SGHKS, CDR2 YYEKEE, per germline (reference sequence). The CDR3 totals 12 residues. The CDR3 sequence: CASRLTGGTQYF. The CDR3 nucleotides are TGTGCCAGCAGGTTAACAGGGGGGACGCAGTATTTT.

This clonotype was seen more than once but under ten times. The chain uses TRBV29-1 and TRBJ2-7; the match to TRBD2 covers 13 bases. The trim removed 4 bases at V and 4 bases at J, leaving 4 bases unmatched. This CDR3 region has 14 residues. Germline values: CDR1 SQVTM, CDR2 ANQGSEA. CDR3 sequence: CSVGTSGGAYEQYF. The CDR3 DNA sequence: TGCAGCGTTGGAACTAGCGGGGGGGCATACGAGCAGTACTTC.

The chain has TRBV11-2 and TRBJ2-7; TRBD2 agrees at 9 bases. The CDR3 contains 18 residues. CDR1 SGHAT and CDR2 FQNNGV come from the germline V gene. The ends lost 1 base at V and 0 bases at J; junction bases unmatched: 10. In DNA, the CDR3 is TGTGCCAGCAGCTTAGGTCTAGCGGGATATCGAAGCTCCTACGAGCAGTACTTC. Amino acid sequence: CASSLGLAGYRSSYEQYF.

V is TRBV28 and J is TRBJ2-6, with D perhaps matching TRBD1 (6 bases). CDR3 length: 14 residues. Trimming shortened V by 4 bases and J by 8 bases, and 12 bases separated the two germline ends. Germline CDR1 is MDHEN and CDR2 is SYDVKM. CDR3 DNA: TGTGCCAGCAGTTACAGGGCCCTCACCAACGTCCTGACTTTC. Translation gives CASSYRALTNVLTF.

At least ten counts were recorded for this clonotype. This chain joins TRBV10-3 and TRBJ2-5; TRBD1 might be the D (6 bases). The CDR3 contains 13 residues. In germline, CDR1 is ENHRY, CDR2 SYGVKD. V lost 2 bases to trimming and J lost 5 bases, with 9 bases between them. CDR3 amino acids: CAISEVRGETQYF. The CDR3 region has the DNA TGTGCCATCAGTGAGGTCAGGGGTGAGACCCAGTACTTC.

The chain couples TRBV6-5 to TRBJ2-5; TRBD1 matches 7 bases. Looked up from germline, CDR1 is MNHEY and CDR2 is SVGAGI. This CDR3 is 15 amino acids long. Trimming cost V 5 bases and J 3 bases; bases outside gene matches: 9. The CDR3 region has the DNA TGTGCCAGCAGTACTCTCCGGGACAGTAAAGAGACCCAGTACTTC. Protein sequence: CASSTLRDSKETQYF.